The sequence of this TCR beta chain was determined in a study of control samples from healthy donors and cancer patients. Sequencing was performed with immunoSEQ multiplex PCR; in TCRdb, only in-frame clones are kept and a portion is missing. The table lists 170,000 or so clones, approximately 94% of them singletons, with approximately 1.4% in the top ten. Germline lookup yields CDR1 SNHLY and CDR2 FYNNEI. V was clipped by 5 bases and J by 13 bases, with 5 bases between them. The CDR3 is 8 residues long. This TCR was recovered from a man aged 30 to 45 in good health. The specimen sequenced was blood. The gene calls are TRBV2 and TRBJ2-5; D uncertain. This chain's CDR3 is CASSRGYF. As DNA, the CDR3 is TGTGCCAGCAGTCGTGGGTACTTC.